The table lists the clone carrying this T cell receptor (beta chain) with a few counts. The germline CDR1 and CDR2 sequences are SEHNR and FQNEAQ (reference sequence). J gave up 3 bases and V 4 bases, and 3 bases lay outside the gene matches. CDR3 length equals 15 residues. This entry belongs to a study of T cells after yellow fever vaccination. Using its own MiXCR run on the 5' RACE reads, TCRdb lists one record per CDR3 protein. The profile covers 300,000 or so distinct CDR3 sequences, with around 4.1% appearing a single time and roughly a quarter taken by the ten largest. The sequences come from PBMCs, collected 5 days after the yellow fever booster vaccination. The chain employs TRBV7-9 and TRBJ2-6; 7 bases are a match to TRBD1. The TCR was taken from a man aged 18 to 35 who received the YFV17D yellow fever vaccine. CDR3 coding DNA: TGTGCCAGCAGCTCAAACAGGGGTGGGGCCAACGTCCTGACTTTC. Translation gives CASSSNRGGANVLTF.